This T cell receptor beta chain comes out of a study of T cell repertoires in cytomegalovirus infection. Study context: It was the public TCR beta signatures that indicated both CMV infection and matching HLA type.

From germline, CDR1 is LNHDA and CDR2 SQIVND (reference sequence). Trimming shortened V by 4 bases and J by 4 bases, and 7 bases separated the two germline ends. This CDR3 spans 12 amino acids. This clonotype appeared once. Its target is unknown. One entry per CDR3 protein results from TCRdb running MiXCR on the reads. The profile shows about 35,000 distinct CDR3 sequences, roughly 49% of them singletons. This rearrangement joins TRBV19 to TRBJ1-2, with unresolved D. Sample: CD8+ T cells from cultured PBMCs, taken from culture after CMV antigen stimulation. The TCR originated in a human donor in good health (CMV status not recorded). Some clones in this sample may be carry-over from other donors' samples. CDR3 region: CASSSGGYGYTF. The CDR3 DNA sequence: TGTGCCAGTAGTAGTGGCGGCTATGGCTACACCTTC. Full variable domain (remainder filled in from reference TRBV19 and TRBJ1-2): DGGITQSPKYLFRKEGQNVTLSCEQNLNHDAMYWYRQDPGQGLRLIYYSQIVNDFQKGDIAEGYSVSREKKESFPLTVTSAQKNPTAFYLCASSSGGYGYTFGSGTRLTVV.